This T cell receptor (beta chain) appears in the sequencing data of a study of blood T cell repertoires in COVID-19. Study at large: Samples of COVID-19 (acute and convalescent) were obtained from the United States, Italy and Spain. The cDNA or gDNA used as material had been derived from T cells, B-cell-depleted T cells, or PBMCs.

CDR3 length: 16 amino acids. Germline loops: CDR1 SGHRS, CDR2 YFSETQ. After removal of 0 bases from V and 4 bases from J, the junction contained 9 bases not matched to a gene. Original handling: Using reference gene primer amplification, nucleated cell counts were estimated. Data came from immunoSEQ multiplex PCR; TCRdb stores just in-frame clones and leaves some out. That table supplies the V and J calls and clone size; D and trimming were determined from the DNA. The repertoire holds under 250,000 clones, 65% to 85% seen once, with roughly 8.8% in the top ten. The rearrangement links TRBV5-1 to TRBJ1-2; 7 bases map to TRBD1. This clonotype was obtained from a man aged 40-49 years with active or convalescent COVID-19. The sequenced sample consisted of peripheral blood. CDR3 in DNA: TGCGCCAGCAGCTTGGAAACAGGGGCCGCCGGCTATGGCTACACCTTC. This gives the protein CASSLETGAAGYGYTF.